This T cell receptor beta chain appears in the sequencing data of a study of CD8 T cells in ankylosing spondylitis. Study conclusions and caveats: There was a TCR beta motif, made of several highly homologous variants, that appeared characteristic of ankylosing spondylitis blood. In reactive arthritis synovial fluid and blood, some motif variants had been reported before. With a CD8+ phenotype, disease-linked clones were relatively rare in peripheral blood.

The CDR3 loop spans 14 amino acids. Germline V gene sequence: CDR1 MDHEN, CDR2 SYDVKM. V was shortened by 7 bases and J by 4 bases, with 11 bases between the two germline ends. As the method for making TCR beta libraries, quantitative 5'-RACE with molecular barcodes was used. TCRdb reanalysed the 5' RACE reads using MiXCR and keeps one entry per CDR3 protein. This repertoire shows around 230,000 distinct CDR3 sequences, roughly 8.2% found once; its top ten account for around 4.4%. This clonotype turned up a few times. Its antigen is as yet unknown. The genes are TRBV28 and TRBJ1-6; TRBD1 might be the D (5 bases). The sequence was obtained from a female donor with ankylosing spondylitis or in good health (not recorded which). Sequencing input: blood, either unsorted or a sorted T cell fraction (not recorded which). DNA of the CDR3: TGTGCCAGCACCCCGGGGGGGTATAATTCACCCCTCCACTTT. It specifies CASTPGGYNSPLHF.